The 20 T cell receptor beta chains given below trace back to one sample, sequenced in a study of blood T cell repertoires in COVID-19. Profiling relied on immunoSEQ multiplex PCR, and the TCRdb table lists in-frame clones only, not all of them. The data hold approximately 70,000 clones, with 82% observed a single time. Source material: peripheral blood. The receptors here all came from a woman of 80 years or more with acute or convalescent COVID-19.

This clone was detected only once. This sequence joins TRBV5-5 and TRBJ2-5; 8 bases are a match to TRBD1. Trimming at V came to 2 bases and at J to 5 bases, leaving 8 bases not matched to a gene. Per the germline V gene, CDR1 is SGHKS and CDR2 is YYEKEE (reference sequence). CDR3 length equals 15 residues. CDR3 residues: CASSFQDRVMETQYF. The CDR3 region has the DNA TGTGCCAGCAGCTTCCAGGACAGGGTGATGGAGACCCAGTACTTC.

V is TRBV9 and J is TRBJ1-2; 7 nucleotides match TRBD1. The CDR3 extends over 12 amino acids. The ends lost 0 bases at V and 7 bases at J; junction bases unmatched: 0. Germline V CDR1 and CDR2: SGDLS, YYNGEE. The CDR3 sequence is CASSVDRGGYTF. CDR3 DNA sequence: TGTGCCAGCAGCGTAGACAGGGGTGGCTACACCTTC.

The rearrangement uses TRBV19 and TRBJ1-5, with D possibly matching TRBD1 (5 bases). Germline CDR1 LNHDA, CDR2 SQIVND (reference sequence). Trimming cost V 8 bases and J 9 bases, with 11 bases left between them. This CDR3 has 11 amino acids. The CDR3 DNA reads as TGTGCCAGTGATGGGGGGGGGCCCCAGCATTTT. Translation gives CASDGGGPQHF.

The genes are TRBV7-6 and TRBJ2-7, with 9 bases matching TRBD1. V lost 5 bases to trimming and J lost 1 base; unmatched junction nucleotides: 9. The length of the CDR3 is 16 residues. Per germline, CDR1 SGHVS and CDR2 FNYEAQ. This chain's CDR3 is CASSHTQGANSYEQYF. For the CDR3, the DNA is TGTGCCAGCAGCCATACACAGGGGGCCAATTCCTACGAGCAGTACTTC.

The CDR3 sequence: CASRTSGAYNEQFF. CDR3 sequence (DNA): TGCGCCAGCCGCACTAGCGGGGCCTACAATGAGCAGTTCTTC. The genes are TRBV5-1 and TRBJ2-1, with 10 bases fitting TRBD2. CDR1 is SGHRS, CDR2 YFSETQ, per germline. With V trimmed by 7 bases and J by 2 bases, 3 bases remained unmatched. This CDR3 has 14 amino acids. Complete variable domain (other parts from reference TRBV5-1 and TRBJ2-1): KAGVTQTPRYLIKTRGQQVTLSCSPISGHRSVSWYQQTPGQGLQFLFEYFSETQRNKGNFPGRFSGRQFSNSRSEMNVSTLELGDSALYLCASRTSGAYNEQFFGPGTRLTVL.

The table lists this clone with a count of one. CDR3 amino acids: CASSQDTGAGNTIYF. The DNA for the CDR3 is TGCGCCAGCAGCCAAGATACAGGGGCTGGAAACACCATATATTTT. The rearrangement uses TRBV4-1 and TRBJ1-3; 7 positions agree with TRBD1. The germline gives CDR1 MGHRA, CDR2 YSYEKL. This CDR3 region has 15 residues. V gave up 0 bases and J gave up 2 bases; unmatched junction bases: 1.

J is TRBJ1-2 and V is TRBV19; TRBD1 is a possible D gene (5 bases). This CDR3 is built from 14 residues. Germline-derived CDR1 and CDR2 are LNHDA and SQIVND (reference sequence). Trimming took 3 bases from V and 4 from J, leaving 12 bases between them. The CDR3 loop reads CASSISTASYGYTF. DNA for the CDR3: TGTGCCAGTAGTATTTCGACAGCCTCCTATGGCTACACCTTC.

This chain uses TRBV7-2 with TRBJ1-4, with D perhaps matching TRBD1 (5 bases). The germline V gene has CDR1 SGHTA and CDR2 FQGNSA. V lost 5 bases, J lost 7 bases, and 17 bases lay in between. This CDR3 is built from 15 residues. Here the CDR3 reads CASSPGGGWGEKLFF. The CDR3 coding sequence is TGTGCCAGCAGCCCCGGCGGGGGTTGGGGTGAAAAACTGTTTTTT.

The rearrangement uses TRBV3-1 (or the pseudogene TRBV3-2) and TRBJ1-2; no reliable D call. The length of the CDR3 is 17 residues. Trimming left V 2 bases short and J 8 bases short, with 24 bases between. CDR1 LGHDT and CDR2 YNNKEL come from the germline V gene (reference sequence). CDR3 bases: TGTGCCAGCAGCCAATCACTGGGAAGGACCTTCTCGGGGGGCTACACCTTC. Amino acid sequence: CASSQSLGRTFSGGYTF.

The V gene is TRBV28, the J gene TRBJ2-7; 12 nucleotides line up with TRBD1. V shed 6 bases, J shed 5 bases, and the junction held 2 bases outside the gene matches. Germline-derived CDR1 and CDR2 are MDHEN and SYDVKM. The CDR3 runs to 13 residues. For the CDR3, the DNA is TGTGCCAGCAGCCGGGACAGGGGGCACGAGCAGTACTTC. Encoded protein: CASSRDRGHEQYF.

The CDR3 region is CASSTRQGRGYTF. As DNA, the CDR3 is TGTGCCAGCAGCACGCGACAGGGCCGGGGCTACACCTTC. The J gene is TRBJ1-2, the V gene TRBV7-2; 7 bases are shared with TRBD1. This CDR3 has 13 residues. J gave up 8 bases and V 5 bases, and 8 bases lay outside the gene matches. CDR1 SGHTA and CDR2 FQGNSA come from the germline V gene.

This chain joins TRBV27 and TRBJ1-1; D perhaps matches TRBD1 (5 bases). The V gene's germline CDR1 is MNHEY and CDR2 SMNVEV (reference sequence). This CDR3 has 11 residues. Between the trimmed V and J ends, which lost 8 bases and 8 bases, there was a span of 12 bases. The CDR3 DNA is TGTGCCAGCGCCCTCCGGGGGGAAGCTTTCTTT. Amino acid sequence: CASALRGEAFF.

The chain combines TRBV11-2 with TRBJ1-1, with D maybe TRBD1 (5 bases). This CDR3 is built from 13 residues. Germline values: CDR1 SGHAT, CDR2 FQNNGV. V was clipped by 3 bases and J by 1 base, with 6 bases between them. The CDR3 sequence is CASSFTGNTEAFF. DNA for the CDR3: TGTGCCAGCAGCTTCACAGGGAACACTGAAGCTTTCTTT.

The table lists this clone with a few counts. This chain connects TRBV6-1 to TRBJ2-7; 7 nucleotides match TRBD1. The CDR3 spans 16 residues. From germline, CDR1 is MNHNS and CDR2 SASEGT. V lost 1 base, J lost 4 bases, and 10 bases stayed unmatched. The CDR3 nucleotides read TGTGCCAGCAGTGAAGTTCCCCCGGGACAGCCTTACGAGCAGTACTTC. Translating it yields CASSEVPPGQPYEQYF.

The chain joins TRBV19 to TRBJ2-5; the D gene is possibly TRBD1 (6 bases). The CDR3 extends over 14 amino acids. The germline CDR1 and CDR2 sequences are LNHDA and SQIVND (reference sequence). Trimming cost V 1 base and J 2 bases, with 8 bases left between them. The CDR3 protein is CASSIGQVQETQYF. The CDR3 nucleotides are TGTGCCAGTAGTATAGGACAGGTTCAAGAGACCCAGTACTTC.

The rearrangement links TRBV10-3 to TRBJ2-2; D might be TRBD2 (5 bases). The CDR3 totals 15 residues. Per the germline V gene, CDR1 is ENHRY and CDR2 is SYGVKD. Trimming stripped 3 bases from V and 3 bases from J, with 11 bases between. The CDR3 loop is CAISETSLYTGELFF. In nucleotides, the CDR3 is TGTGCCATCAGTGAAACTAGTTTATACACCGGGGAGCTGTTTTTT.

This clone was found a few times. The chain recombines TRBV10-3 with TRBJ2-7; D gene ambiguous. Deletions cut 3 bases from V and 3 bases from J, with 6 bases between. Germline lookup yields CDR1 ENHRY and CDR2 SYGVKD. The CDR3 is 12 residues long. CDR3 in amino acids: CAISEQYYEQYF. The CDR3 nucleotides are TGTGCCATCAGTGAACAGTACTACGAGCAGTACTTC.

V gene TRBV20-1 combines with J gene TRBJ2-2; D is unclear. This CDR3 has 14 residues. V dropped 3 bases and J dropped 4 bases, with 12 bases sitting between them. Germline V gives CDR1 DFQATT, CDR2 SNEGSKA (reference sequence). CDR3 in DNA: TGCAGTGCTAGTTTTTTGACTTCCACCGGGGAGCTGTTTTTT. It specifies CSASFLTSTGELFF.

This clone was recorded once. Other DNA sequences of this sample code for an identical CDR3. The V call is TRBV5-4, the J call TRBJ2-7; 9 nucleotides align to TRBD1. J was trimmed by 3 bases and V by 2 bases; bases with no gene match: 6. The CDR3 length is 15 residues. CDR1 is SGHNT and CDR2 is YYREEE in the germline V gene (reference sequence). In nucleotides, the CDR3 is TGTGCCAGCAGCTTACCTACAGGGGGCAGCTACGAGCAGTACTTC. It translates to CASSLPTGGSYEQYF.

CDR3 sequence: CASSPSTDTQYF. Here the CDR3 DNA reads TGTGCCAGCAGCCCGAGCACAGATACGCAGTATTTT. The V gene is TRBV7-8, the J gene TRBJ2-3; D is unresolved. The CDR3 covers 12 residues. The germline CDR1 and CDR2 sequences are SGHVS and FQNEAQ. V dropped 5 bases and J dropped 0 bases, with 3 bases sitting between them.